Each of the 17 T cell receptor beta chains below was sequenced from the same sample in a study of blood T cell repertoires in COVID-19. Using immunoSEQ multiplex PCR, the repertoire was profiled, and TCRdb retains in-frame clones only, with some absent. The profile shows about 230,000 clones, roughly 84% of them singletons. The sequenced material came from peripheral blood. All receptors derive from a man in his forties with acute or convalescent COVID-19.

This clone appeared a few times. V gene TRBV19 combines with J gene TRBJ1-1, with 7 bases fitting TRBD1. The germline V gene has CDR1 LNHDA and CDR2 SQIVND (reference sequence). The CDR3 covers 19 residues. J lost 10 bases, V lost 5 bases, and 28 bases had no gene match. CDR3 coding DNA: TGTGCCAGTAGTGCGGGACGTGGGGGACAGATCAACAGAGTTTTTGGAGCTTTCTTT. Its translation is CASSAGRGGQINRVFGAFF.

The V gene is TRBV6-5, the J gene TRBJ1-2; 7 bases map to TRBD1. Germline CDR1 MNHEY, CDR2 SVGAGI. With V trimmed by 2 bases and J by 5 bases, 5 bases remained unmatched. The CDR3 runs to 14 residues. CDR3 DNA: TGTGCCAGCAGTTACGGCAGGGGGGTTTATGGCTACACCTTC. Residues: CASSYGRGVYGYTF.

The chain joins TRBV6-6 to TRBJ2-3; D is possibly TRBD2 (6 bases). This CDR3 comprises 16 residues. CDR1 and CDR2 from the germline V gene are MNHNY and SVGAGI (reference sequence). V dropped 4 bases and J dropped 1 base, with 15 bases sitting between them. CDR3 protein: CASSFGPSGGTDTQYF. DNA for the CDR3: TGTGCCAGCAGTTTCGGCCCCTCGGGAGGCACAGATACGCAGTATTTT.

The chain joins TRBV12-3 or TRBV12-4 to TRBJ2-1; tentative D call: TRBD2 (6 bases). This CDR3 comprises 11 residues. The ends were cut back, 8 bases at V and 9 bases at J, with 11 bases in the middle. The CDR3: CASLRRGEQFF. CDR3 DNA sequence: TGTGCCAGCCTTCGGAGGGGTGAGCAGTTCTTC.

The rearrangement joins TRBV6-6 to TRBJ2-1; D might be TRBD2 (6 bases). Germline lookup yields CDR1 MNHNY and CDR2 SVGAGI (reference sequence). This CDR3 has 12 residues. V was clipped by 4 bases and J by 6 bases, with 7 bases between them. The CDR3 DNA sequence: TGTGCCAGCAGTTCGGGACTCAATGAGCAGTTCTTC. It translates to CASSSGLNEQFF.

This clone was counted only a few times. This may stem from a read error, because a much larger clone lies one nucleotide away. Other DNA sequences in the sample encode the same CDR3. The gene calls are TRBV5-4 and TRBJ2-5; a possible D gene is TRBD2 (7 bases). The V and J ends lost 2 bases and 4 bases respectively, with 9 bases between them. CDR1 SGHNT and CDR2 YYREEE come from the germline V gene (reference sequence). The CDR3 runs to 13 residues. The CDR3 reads CASSLGGGETQYF. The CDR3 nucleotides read TGTGCCAGCAGCTTAGGGGGGGGAGAGACCCAGTACTTC. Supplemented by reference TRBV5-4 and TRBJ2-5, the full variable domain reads ETGVTQSPTHLIKTRGQQVTLRCSSQSGHNTVSWYQQALGQGPQFIFQYYREEENGRGNFPPRFSGLQFPNYSSELNVNALELDDSALYLCASSLGGGETQYFGPGTRLLVL.

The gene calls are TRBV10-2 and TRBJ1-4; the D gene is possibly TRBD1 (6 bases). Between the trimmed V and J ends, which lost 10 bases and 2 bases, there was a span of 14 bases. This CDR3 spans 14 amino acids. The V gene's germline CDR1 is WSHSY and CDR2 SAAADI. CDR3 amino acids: CATSQGWTNEKLFF. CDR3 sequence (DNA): TGCGCCACCTCCCAGGGGTGGACTAATGAAAAACTGTTTTTT.

CDR3 loop: CASSDRGILNTGELFF. For the CDR3, the DNA is TGTGCCAGCAGCGACAGGGGGATTCTTAACACCGGGGAGCTGTTTTTT. The chain uses TRBV14 and TRBJ2-2, with 9 bases matching TRBD1. Germline CDR1 is SGHDN and CDR2 is FVKESK. V shed 5 bases, J shed 2 bases, and the junction held 6 bases outside the gene matches. The CDR3 is 16 amino acids.

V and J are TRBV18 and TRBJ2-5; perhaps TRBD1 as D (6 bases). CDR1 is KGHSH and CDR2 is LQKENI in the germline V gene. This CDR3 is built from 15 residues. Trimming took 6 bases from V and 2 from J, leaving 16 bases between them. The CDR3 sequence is CASSQSQGRQETQYF. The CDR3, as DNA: TGTGCCAGCTCCCAATCCCAGGGGAGACAAGAGACCCAGTACTTC.

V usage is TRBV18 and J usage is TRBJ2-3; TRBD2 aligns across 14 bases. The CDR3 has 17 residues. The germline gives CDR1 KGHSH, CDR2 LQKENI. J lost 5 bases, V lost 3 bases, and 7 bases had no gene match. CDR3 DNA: TGTGCCAGCTCACCGCTGGGACTAGCGGGAGTTGAAGATACGCAGTATTTT. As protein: CASSPLGLAGVEDTQYF.

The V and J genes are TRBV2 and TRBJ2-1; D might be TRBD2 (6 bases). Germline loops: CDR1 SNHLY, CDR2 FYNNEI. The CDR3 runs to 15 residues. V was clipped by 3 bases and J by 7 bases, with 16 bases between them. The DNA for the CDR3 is TGTGCCAGCAGTGAGGCGGGACTCCAGGGAAATGAGCAGTTCTTC. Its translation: CASSEAGLQGNEQFF.

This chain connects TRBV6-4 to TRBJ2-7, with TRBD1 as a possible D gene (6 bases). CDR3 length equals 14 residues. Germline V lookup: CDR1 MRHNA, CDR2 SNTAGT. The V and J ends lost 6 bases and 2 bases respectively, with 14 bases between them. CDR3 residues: CASRLLQGTYEQYF. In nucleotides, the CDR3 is TGTGCCAGCAGATTGTTACAGGGTACCTACGAGCAGTACTTC.

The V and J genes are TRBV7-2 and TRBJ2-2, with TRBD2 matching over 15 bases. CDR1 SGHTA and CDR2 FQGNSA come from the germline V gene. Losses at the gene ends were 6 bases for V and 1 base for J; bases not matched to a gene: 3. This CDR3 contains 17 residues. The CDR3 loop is CASSRTSGRGNTGELFF. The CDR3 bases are TGTGCCAGCAGTCGGACTAGCGGGAGGGGGAACACCGGGGAGCTGTTTTTT.

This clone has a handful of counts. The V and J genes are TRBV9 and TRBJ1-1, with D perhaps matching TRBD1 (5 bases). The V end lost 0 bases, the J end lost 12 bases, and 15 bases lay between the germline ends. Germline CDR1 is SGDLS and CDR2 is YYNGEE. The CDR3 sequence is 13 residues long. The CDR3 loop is CASSVGGGGETFF. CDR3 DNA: TGTGCCAGCAGCGTAGGAGGCGGGGGGGAGACTTTCTTT.

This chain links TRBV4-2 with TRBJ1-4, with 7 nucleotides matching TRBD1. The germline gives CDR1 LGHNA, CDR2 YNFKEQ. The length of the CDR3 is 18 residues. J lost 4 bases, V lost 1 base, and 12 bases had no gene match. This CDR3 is CASSQGRTAGQLNEKLFF. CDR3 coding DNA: TGTGCCAGCAGCCAAGGGCGTACGGCGGGACAGCTTAATGAAAAACTGTTTTTT.

The CDR3: CASSPETGFQPYEQYF. The CDR3 bases are TGTGCCAGCAGCCCCGAGACAGGTTTCCAGCCCTACGAGCAGTACTTC. The chain joins TRBV7-9 to TRBJ2-7; D is perhaps TRBD1 (6 bases). Trimming pared 5 bases from V and 2 bases from J, leaving 19 bases between. CDR3 length: 16 residues. CDR1 and CDR2 (germline): SEHNR, FQNEAQ (reference sequence).

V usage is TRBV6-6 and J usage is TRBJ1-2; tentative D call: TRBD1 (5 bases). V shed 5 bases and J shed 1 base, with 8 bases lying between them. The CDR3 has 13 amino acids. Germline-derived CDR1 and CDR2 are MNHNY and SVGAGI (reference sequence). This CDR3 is CASSTDSNYGYTF. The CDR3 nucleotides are TGTGCCAGCAGTACCGACAGTAACTATGGCTACACCTTC.